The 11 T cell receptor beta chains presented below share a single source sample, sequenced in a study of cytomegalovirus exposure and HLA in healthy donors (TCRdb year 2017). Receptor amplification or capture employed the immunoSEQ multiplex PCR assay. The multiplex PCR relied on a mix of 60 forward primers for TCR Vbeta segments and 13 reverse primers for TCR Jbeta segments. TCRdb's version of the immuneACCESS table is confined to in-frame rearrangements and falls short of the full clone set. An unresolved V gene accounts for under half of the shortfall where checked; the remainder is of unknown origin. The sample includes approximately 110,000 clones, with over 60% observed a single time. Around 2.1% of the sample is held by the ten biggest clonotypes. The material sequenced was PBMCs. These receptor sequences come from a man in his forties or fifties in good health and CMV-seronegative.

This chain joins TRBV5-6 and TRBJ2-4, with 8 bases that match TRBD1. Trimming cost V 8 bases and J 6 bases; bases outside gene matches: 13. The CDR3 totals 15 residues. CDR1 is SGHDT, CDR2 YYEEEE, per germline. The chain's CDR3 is CASYPSQGAVNIQYF. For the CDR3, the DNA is TGTGCCAGTTACCCGAGCCAGGGGGCGGTAAACATTCAGTACTTC.

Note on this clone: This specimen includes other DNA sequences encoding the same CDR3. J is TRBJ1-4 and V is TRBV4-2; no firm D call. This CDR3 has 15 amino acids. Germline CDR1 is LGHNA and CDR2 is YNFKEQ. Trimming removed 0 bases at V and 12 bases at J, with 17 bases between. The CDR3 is CASSQDGRPDGELFF. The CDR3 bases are TGTGCCAGCAGCCAAGATGGGAGGCCAGATGGAGAACTGTTTTTT.

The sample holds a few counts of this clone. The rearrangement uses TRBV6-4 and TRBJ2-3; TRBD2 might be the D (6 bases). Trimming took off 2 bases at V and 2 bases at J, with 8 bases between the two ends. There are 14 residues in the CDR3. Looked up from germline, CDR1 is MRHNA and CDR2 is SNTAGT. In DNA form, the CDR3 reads TGTGCCAGCAGTGACGGGGGGACCACAGATACGCAGTATTTT. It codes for CASSDGGTTDTQYF.

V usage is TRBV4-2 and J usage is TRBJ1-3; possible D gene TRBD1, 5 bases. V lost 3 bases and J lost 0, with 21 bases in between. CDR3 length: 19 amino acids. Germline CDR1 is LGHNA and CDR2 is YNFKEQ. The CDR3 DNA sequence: TGTGCCAGCAGCCATTCAACTTCCGGGACTGCGAGCTCTGGAAACACCATATATTTT. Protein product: CASSHSTSGTASSGNTIYF.

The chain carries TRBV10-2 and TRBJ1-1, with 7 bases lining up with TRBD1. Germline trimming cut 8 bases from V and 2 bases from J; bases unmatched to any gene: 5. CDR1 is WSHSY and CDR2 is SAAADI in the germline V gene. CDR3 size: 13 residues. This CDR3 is CASSGQINTEAFF. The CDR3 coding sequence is TGCGCCAGCTCGGGACAGATCAACACTGAAGCTTTCTTT.

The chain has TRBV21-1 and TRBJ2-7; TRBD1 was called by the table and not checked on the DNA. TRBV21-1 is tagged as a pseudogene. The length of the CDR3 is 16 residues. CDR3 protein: CASSTPGQGALYEQYV. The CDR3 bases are TGTGCCAGCAGCACCCCTGGACAGGGGGCATTGTACGAGCAGTACGTC.

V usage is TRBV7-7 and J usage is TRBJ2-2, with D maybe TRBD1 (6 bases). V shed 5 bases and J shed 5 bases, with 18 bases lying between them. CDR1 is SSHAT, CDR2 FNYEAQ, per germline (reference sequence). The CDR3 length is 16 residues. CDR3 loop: CASSPGRTVKTGELFF. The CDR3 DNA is TGTGCCAGCAGCCCCGGCAGGACAGTTAAAACCGGGGAGCTGTTTTTT.

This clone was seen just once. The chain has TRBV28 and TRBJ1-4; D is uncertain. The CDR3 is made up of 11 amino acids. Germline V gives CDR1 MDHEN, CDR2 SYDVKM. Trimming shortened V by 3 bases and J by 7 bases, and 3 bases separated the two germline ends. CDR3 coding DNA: TGTGCCAGCAGTTTTCGTGAAAAACTGTTTTTT. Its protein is CASSFREKLFF.

Here the CDR3 reads CASSVATRSGGSYEQYV. The CDR3 DNA reads TGTGCCAGCAGCGTAGCTACTAGGAGCGGGGGTTCCTACGAGCAGTACGTC. The genes are TRBV9 and TRBJ2-7, with TRBD2 matching over 8 bases. The germline V gene encodes CDR1 SGDLS and CDR2 YYNGEE. The ends lost 0 bases at V and 1 base at J; junction bases unmatched: 9. The CDR3 totals 17 residues.

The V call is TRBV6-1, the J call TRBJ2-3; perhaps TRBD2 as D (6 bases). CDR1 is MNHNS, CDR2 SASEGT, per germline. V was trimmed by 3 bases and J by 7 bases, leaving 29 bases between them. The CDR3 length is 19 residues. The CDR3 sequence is CASSDTFPGVGGAPNTQYF. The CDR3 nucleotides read TGTGCCAGCAGTGATACCTTCCCCGGGGTCGGCGGGGCCCCCAATACGCAGTATTTT.

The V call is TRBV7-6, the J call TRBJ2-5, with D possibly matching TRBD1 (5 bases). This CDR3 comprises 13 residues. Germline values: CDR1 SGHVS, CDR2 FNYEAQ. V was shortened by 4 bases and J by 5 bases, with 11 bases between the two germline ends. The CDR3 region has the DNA TGTGCCAGCAGCTCAACAGGAGTTGAGACCCAGTACTTC. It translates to CASSSTGVETQYF.